The present TCR beta chain was sequenced within a study of blood T cell repertoires in COVID-19. Only in-frame clones appear in the TCRdb table, and some are missing; sequencing was by immunoSEQ multiplex PCR. The sample consists of 65,000 to 85,000 clones, roughly 90% of them appearing once. A single count supports this clone. Germline values: CDR1 SGHNT, CDR2 YYREEE (reference sequence). Trimming stripped 0 bases from V and 6 bases from J, with 16 bases between. There are 16 residues in the CDR3. This clonotype originated in a human donor in a cohort sampled during active COVID-19. V is TRBV5-4 and J is TRBJ2-1; D is possibly TRBD2 (5 bases). The source material was peripheral blood. The CDR3 DNA follows: TGTGCCAGCAGCTTGGAGTACGGGATAGGGTTCAATGAGCAGTTCTTC. It yields the protein CASSLEYGIGFNEQFF. Full variable domain (outside the CDR3, taken from reference TRBV5-4 and TRBJ2-1): ETGVTQSPTHLIKTRGQQVTLRCSSQSGHNTVSWYQQALGQGPQFIFQYYREEENGRGNFPPRFSGLQFPNYSSELNVNALELDDSALYLCASSLEYGIGFNEQFFGPGTRLTVL.